The 23 T cell receptor beta chains below all came from one sample that was sequenced in a study of T cell clonotyping in hematopoietic cell transplantation. Assay used: immunoSEQ multiplex PCR; TCRdb lists only in-frame clones, some missing. The sample consists of about 36,000 clones, approximately 89% of them appearing once. Material for sequencing was peripheral blood mononuclear cells. The receptor source for this set is a woman in her thirties or forties in good health. Some clones in this sample may be carry-over from other donors' samples.

The CDR3 loop reads CASSAQGDEAFF. The DNA of the CDR3 is TGTGCCAGCAGTGCTCAGGGGGACGAAGCTTTCTTT. J is TRBJ1-1 and V is TRBV28, with 7 bases aligning to TRBD1. The CDR3 sequence is 12 residues long. Germline V gene data show CDR1 as MDHEN and CDR2 as SYDVKM. With V trimmed by 5 bases and J by 8 bases, 5 bases remained unmatched.

V and J are TRBV20-1 and TRBJ2-1, with no clear D. CDR3 length equals 8 residues. Germline CDR1 reads DFQATT; CDR2 reads SNEGSKA (reference sequence). The CDR3 reads CSINEQFF. DNA of the CDR3: TGCAGCATCAATGAGCAGTTCTTC.

The chain joins TRBV6-1 to TRBJ2-1; TRBD2 agrees at 10 bases. CDR1 is MNHNS and CDR2 is SASEGT in the germline V gene. The V gene end was trimmed by 6 bases and the J gene end by 8 bases; junction bases not matched to a gene: 4. This CDR3 is built from 13 residues. CDR3 residues: CASRTSGIDEQFF. The CDR3 bases are TGTGCCAGCAGAACTAGCGGGATCGATGAGCAGTTCTTC.

V gene TRBV19 combines with J gene TRBJ1-2; unclear D gene. V lost 4 bases, J lost 2 bases, and 11 bases lay in between. The CDR3 runs to 14 residues. Germline loops: CDR1 LNHDA, CDR2 SQIVND (reference sequence). The CDR3 sequence is CASSTNTENYGYTF. As DNA, the CDR3 is TGTGCCAGTAGTACTAATACAGAGAACTATGGCTACACCTTC.

This clone was picked up a small number of times. This chain uses TRBV7-2 with TRBJ2-3, with 11 nucleotides matching TRBD1. The CDR3 is 15 residues long. V gave up 2 bases and J gave up 4 bases; unmatched junction bases: 2. Germline lookup yields CDR1 SGHTA and CDR2 FQGNSA. The CDR3: CASSLPGQGADTQYF. The CDR3 nucleotides are TGTGCCAGCAGCTTACCGGGACAGGGGGCAGATACGCAGTATTTT. Variable domain in full (rest from reference TRBV7-2 and TRBJ2-3): GAGVSQSPSNKVTEKGKDVELRCDPISGHTALYWYRQSLGQGLEFLIYFQGNSAPDKSGLPSDRFSAERTGGSVSTLTIQRTQQEDSAVYLCASSLPGQGADTQYFGPGTRLTVL.

The chain recombines TRBV29-1 with TRBJ2-3, with D tentatively TRBD2 (6 bases). This CDR3 contains 15 residues. The V and J ends lost 4 bases and 2 bases respectively, with 16 bases between them. Germline CDR1 and CDR2: SQVTM and ANQGSEA. CDR3 nucleotides: TGCAGCGTTGGGAGGGGAGGCGGGCACACAGATACGCAGTATTTT. It yields the protein CSVGRGGGHTDTQYF.

The chain carries TRBV7-2 and TRBJ2-1, with D possibly TRBD2 on 5 matching bases. The CDR3 has 15 amino acids. Germline lookup yields CDR1 SGHTA and CDR2 FQGNSA. Trimming took 2 bases from V and 8 from J, leaving 16 bases between them. CDR3 residues: CASSLSPTRSDEQFF. The CDR3 nucleotides are TGTGCCAGCAGCTTATCCCCTACTAGATCCGATGAGCAGTTCTTC. Based on the CDR3 plus reference TRBV7-2 and TRBJ2-1, the full variable domain is GAGVSQSPSNKVTEKGKDVELRCDPISGHTALYWYRQSLGQGLEFLIYFQGNSAPDKSGLPSDRFSAERTGGSVSTLTIQRTQQEDSAVYLCASSLSPTRSDEQFFGPGTRLTVL.

The chain recombines TRBV30 with TRBJ1-5; no clear D gene. Trimming pared 1 base from V and 5 bases from J, leaving 9 bases between. The CDR3 has 13 residues. CDR1 and CDR2 (germline): GTSNPN, SVGIG (reference sequence). CDR3 in amino acids: CAWSGDRDQPQHF. The CDR3 DNA reads as TGTGCCTGGAGTGGTGACCGGGATCAGCCCCAGCATTTT.

The sample holds a few counts of this clone. The chain has TRBV18 and TRBJ1-2; D not certain. In germline, CDR1 is KGHSH, CDR2 LQKENI. Trimming cost V 0 bases and J 7 bases, with 15 bases left between them. The CDR3 runs 15 residues. CDR3 DNA sequence: TGTGCCAGCTCACCACCGGTCTCCGGGGTGGGTGGCTACACCTTC. Its protein product is CASSPPVSGVGGYTF.

The rearrangement links TRBV29-1 to TRBJ2-2, with no clear D. Germline CDR1 and CDR2: SQVTM and ANQGSEA. The germline V and J ends were trimmed by 1 base and 6 bases, with 9 bases remaining between them. CDR3 size: 13 residues. The CDR3 loop reads CSVEAQGAGELFF. The CDR3 nucleotides are TGCAGCGTTGAAGCGCAAGGCGCCGGGGAGCTGTTTTTT.

This rearrangement joins TRBV19 to TRBJ2-5; no reliable D call. The CDR3 length is 13 residues. Germline loops: CDR1 LNHDA, CDR2 SQIVND (reference sequence). V was clipped by 5 bases and J by 3 bases, with 10 bases between them. The CDR3, as DNA: TGTGCCAGTAGTCCTGGTGATAAAGAGACCCAGTACTTC. Encoded protein: CASSPGDKETQYF.

The CDR3 coding sequence is TGTGCCAGCAGCCCCGGGACACCCTTGGAGACCCAGTACTTC. The encoded protein is CASSPGTPLETQYF. The chain combines TRBV28 with TRBJ2-5, with TRBD1 as a possible D gene (6 bases). CDR1 is MDHEN, CDR2 SYDVKM, per germline. The CDR3 is 14 amino acids. V lost 6 bases and J 5 bases, leaving 16 bases between the germline ends.

A note on this clone: Mismatch with germline at one junction end may stem from a read error. The CDR3 DNA is TGTGCTAGCAGCTTATCTAGCATAGGTGAGCAGTTCTTC. The encoded protein is CASSLSSIGEQFF. The V gene is TRBV7-7, the J gene TRBJ2-1, with D maybe TRBD2 (5 bases). CDR1 and CDR2 (germline): SSHAT, FNYEAQ (reference sequence). The CDR3 is made up of 13 amino acids.

The chain carries TRBV7-8 and TRBJ2-2; TRBD2 matches at 7 bases. Germline V gives CDR1 SGHVS, CDR2 FQNEAQ. V lost 3 bases and J lost 6; bases outside the gene matches: 7. This CDR3 has 15 residues. CDR3 nucleotide sequence: TGTGCCAGCAGCTTGGGCGGGAGCATCGCCGGGGAGCTGTTTTTT. Its translation is CASSLGGSIAGELFF.

The CDR3 reads CAWTSGYNEQFF. In DNA, the CDR3 is TGTGCCTGGACTAGCGGGTATAATGAGCAGTTCTTC. The genes are TRBV30 and TRBJ2-1, with TRBD2 identical over 8 bases. Germline CDR1 GTSNPN, CDR2 SVGIG (reference sequence). The V segment lost 4 bases and the J segment 7 bases; nucleotides outside the gene matches: 3. The CDR3 runs to 12 residues.

The chain uses TRBV30 and TRBJ2-7; D call uncertain. V lost 7 bases and J lost 3, with 10 bases in between. Germline V gives CDR1 GTSNPN, CDR2 SVGIG (reference sequence). The CDR3 is 11 amino acids. CDR3 bases: TGTGCCTTTCAATGGAACTACGAGCAGTACTTC. Its translation: CAFQWNYEQYF.

This clone showed up just once. The chain couples TRBV7-9 to TRBJ2-7; 14 positions match TRBD2. The V gene's germline CDR1 is SEHNR and CDR2 FQNEAQ (reference sequence). V lost 5 bases and J lost 7; bases outside the gene matches: 7. The CDR3 has 15 amino acids. The CDR3, as DNA: TGTGCCAGCAGCCTAGACGGGACTAGCGGGGGAGAGCAGTACTTC. Translated, it gives CASSLDGTSGGEQYF. The variable domain in full, with the rest retrieved from reference TRBV7-9 and TRBJ2-7, is DTGVSQNPRHKITKRGQNVTFRCDPISEHNRLYWYRQTLGQGPEFLTYFQNEAQLEKSRLLSDRFSAERPKGSFSTLEIQRTEQGDSAMYLCASSLDGTSGGEQYFGPGTRLTVT.

This chain uses TRBV27 with TRBJ2-7; D is uncertain. The V and J ends lost 2 bases and 3 bases respectively, with 5 bases between them. CDR3 length: 12 residues. Germline CDR1 MNHEY, CDR2 SMNVEV (reference sequence). CDR3 amino acids: CASSLGNYEQYF. The CDR3 DNA is TGTGCCAGCAGTTTAGGGAACTACGAGCAGTACTTC.

This rearrangement joins TRBV14 to TRBJ2-5, with TRBD1 identical over 12 bases. V was pared by 4 bases and J by 2 bases, with 5 bases of the junction left unmatched. The CDR3 extends over 16 amino acids. Germline lookup yields CDR1 SGHDN and CDR2 FVKESK. The CDR3: CASSPRDRGPQETQYF. DNA of the CDR3: TGTGCCAGCAGCCCCCGGGACAGGGGGCCTCAAGAGACCCAGTACTTC.

The genes are TRBV7-3 and TRBJ2-7; TRBD2 is a possible D gene (6 bases). The germline CDR1 and CDR2 sequences are SGHTA and FQGTGA. This CDR3 spans 14 amino acids. Between the trimmed V and J ends, which lost 4 bases and 3 bases, there was a span of 13 bases. The chain's CDR3 is CASSSLAVSYEQYF. Here the CDR3 DNA reads TGTGCCAGCAGCTCATTAGCGGTGAGCTACGAGCAGTACTTC. Based on the CDR3 plus reference TRBV7-3 and TRBJ2-7, the full variable domain is GAGVSQTPSNKVTEKGKYVELRCDPISGHTALYWYRQSLGQGPEFLIYFQGTGAADDSGLPNDRFFAVRPEGSVSTLKIQRTERGDSAVYLCASSSLAVSYEQYFGPGTRLTVT.

This rearrangement joins TRBV4-2 to TRBJ1-4; D is undetermined. The germline V gene encodes CDR1 LGHNA and CDR2 YNFKEQ. Trimming took off 0 bases at V and 8 bases at J, with 13 bases between the two ends. The CDR3 contains 15 residues. The CDR3 loop is CASSQDWGLDEKLFF. For the CDR3, the DNA is TGTGCCAGCAGCCAAGATTGGGGATTAGACGAAAAACTGTTTTTT.

The rearrangement uses TRBV5-6 and TRBJ1-4, with D hard to call. The V and J ends lost 1 base and 3 bases respectively, with 13 bases between them. The CDR3 has 16 residues. Germline loops: CDR1 SGHDT, CDR2 YYEEEE. CDR3 DNA sequence: TGTGCCAGCAGCTTGTCGGGGATTGGGGCTAATGAAAAACTGTTTTTT. The encoded protein is CASSLSGIGANEKLFF. Complete variable domain (other parts from reference TRBV5-6 and TRBJ1-4): DAGVTQSPTHLIKTRGQQVTLRCSPKSGHDTVSWYQQALGQGPQFIFQYYEEEERQRGNFPDRFSGHQFPNYSSELNVNALLLGDSALYLCASSLSGIGANEKLFFGSGTQLSVL.

The chain couples TRBV9 to TRBJ2-3, with TRBD2 identical over 8 bases. The V and J ends lost 3 bases and 2 bases, in that order; junction bases with no gene match: 8. CDR3 size: 16 residues. Germline V gene sequence: CDR1 SGDLS, CDR2 YYNGEE. CDR3 residues: CASSAPLAGDTDTQYF. The CDR3 region has the DNA TGTGCCAGCAGCGCCCCGCTAGCGGGCGACACAGATACGCAGTATTTT.